Below are 5 T cell receptor beta chains sequenced from a single sample in a study of CD8+ T cells in alopecia areata. Stated treatment: oral pan-JAK inhibitor, 5-10 mg twice daily. cDNA serving as the sequencing template came from extracted, reverse transcribed RNA. The data were produced by immunoSEQ multiplex PCR, yet TCRdb's version contains in-frame clones alone and is incomplete. This table has roughly 200,000 clones, roughly two fifths appearing once. Specimen: CD4+ T cells sorted from blood, collected between weeks 30 and 35, from a patient treated with tofacitinib. These receptors came from a human donor with alopecia areata.

In its sample, this clone was seen a few times. This rearrangement joins TRBV30 to TRBJ1-1; tentative D call: TRBD1 (5 bases). The V end was cut by 0 bases, the J end by 4 bases, with 18 bases between. Germline V gene data show CDR1 as GTSNPN and CDR2 as SVGIG (reference sequence). This CDR3 comprises 16 residues. The CDR3, as DNA: TGTGCCTGGAGTGTATATAGTGGGGGACCTGGCACTGAAGCTTTCTTT. Translated, it gives CAWSVYSGGPGTEAFF.

The chain recombines TRBV5-1 with TRBJ1-1, with D maybe TRBD1 (5 bases). The CDR3 consists of 13 residues. V was cut by 0 bases and J by 3 bases, with 6 bases left in between. Germline-derived CDR1 and CDR2 are SGHRS and YFSETQ. The CDR3 sequence: CASSLGQHTEAFF. The CDR3 coding sequence is TGCGCCAGCAGCTTGGGACAGCACACTGAAGCTTTCTTT. Together with reference TRBV5-1 and TRBJ1-1, the CDR3 gives the full variable domain: KAGVTQTPRYLIKTRGQQVTLSCSPISGHRSVSWYQQTPGQGLQFLFEYFSETQRNKGNFPGRFSGRQFSNSRSEMNVSTLELGDSALYLCASSLGQHTEAFFGQGTRLTVV.

This chain links TRBV30 with TRBJ1-2; D is ambiguous. CDR1 and CDR2 from the germline V gene are GTSNPN and SVGIG (reference sequence). The CDR3 has 14 amino acids. V lost 1 base, J lost 0 bases, and 9 bases lay in between. CDR3 in amino acids: CAWSGTFPNYGYTF. The CDR3 DNA sequence: TGTGCCTGGAGTGGTACGTTTCCTAACTATGGCTACACCTTC.

At least ten counts were recorded for this clone. The chain links TRBV6-1 to TRBJ2-3; 10 positions match TRBD2. The CDR3 runs 15 residues. Germline V gene lookup returns CDR1 MNHNS and CDR2 SASEGT. V trimming: 7 bases; J trimming: 4 bases; junction bases outside the gene matches: 8. The CDR3 here is CASTEASGGADTQYF. Here the CDR3 DNA reads TGTGCCAGCACCGAAGCTAGCGGGGGCGCAGATACGCAGTATTTT.

This clone was counted a few times. This chain uses TRBV2 with TRBJ1-5; D uncertain. In germline, CDR1 is SNHLY, CDR2 FYNNEI. This CDR3 has 14 residues. The V gene lost 5 bases and the J gene lost 1 base, with 9 bases spanning the gap. DNA of the CDR3: TGTGCCAGCAGTTTAGACGGGAGCAATCAGCCCCAGCATTTT. It codes for CASSLDGSNQPQHF. Full variable domain (remainder filled in from reference TRBV2 and TRBJ1-5): EPEVTQTPSHQVTQMGQEVILRCVPISNHLYFYWYRQILGQKVEFLVSFYNNEISEKSEIFDDQFSVERPDGSNFTLKIRSTKLEDSAMYFCASSLDGSNQPQHFGDGTRLSIL.